Shown below are 22 T cell receptor beta chains from a single sample sequenced in a study of blood T cell repertoires in COVID-19 (dated by TCRdb to 2020 to 2022). The library was made by the immunoSEQ multiplex PCR assay. Not all clones reach the TCRdb copy of this immuneACCESS table, which keeps in-frame sequences only. Checked studies attribute under half of the gap to unresolved V genes and leave the rest unexplained. Present in this sample are around 150,000 clones, 81% of which were seen just once. The top ten clonotypes cover almost 8.5% of the sample. The sample comprised peripheral blood. These receptors were collected from a woman aged 60 to 75 with active or convalescent COVID-19.

The V gene is TRBV7-3, the J gene TRBJ2-7; 9 nucleotides agree with TRBD2. This CDR3 has 15 amino acids. Germline CDR1 SGHTA, CDR2 FQGTGA. With 5 bases clipped from V and 0 bases from J, the junction kept 5 bases outside the gene matches. CDR3 DNA: TGTGCCAGCAGCCTTCTTAGCGGGAGCTCCTACGAGCAGTACTTC. Amino acids: CASSLLSGSSYEQYF. The variable domain in full, with the rest retrieved from reference TRBV7-3 and TRBJ2-7, is GAGVSQTPSNKVTEKGKYVELRCDPISGHTALYWYRQSLGQGPEFLIYFQGTGAADDSGLPNDRFFAVRPEGSVSTLKIQRTERGDSAVYLCASSLLSGSSYEQYFGPGTRLTVT.

Points on this clone: The limits of the CDR3 on the DNA are not certain, so only TCRdb's listed CDR3 is given. The chain has TRBV4-2 and TRBJ1-2; the table's D call, TRBD1, has no DNA check behind it. Per germline, CDR1 LGHNA and CDR2 YNFKEQ. The CDR3 adds up to 16 amino acids, both ends counted. The chain's CDR3 is CASSSSGRQGSDGYTF.

The chain employs TRBV25-1 and TRBJ2-7; tentatively, D is TRBD2 (5 bases). V lost 1 base and J lost 7, with 14 bases in between. CDR1 and CDR2 from the germline V gene are MGHDK and SYGVNS. The CDR3 loop spans 14 amino acids. The CDR3 coding sequence is TGTGCCAGCAGTGAATCCGGGATTAGTGGGGAGCAGTACTTC. Translated: CASSESGISGEQYF.

This chain joins TRBV5-1 and TRBJ1-2; 7 positions match TRBD1. The CDR3 loop spans 13 amino acids. With V trimmed by 4 bases and J by 4 bases, 4 bases remained unmatched. The germline CDR1 and CDR2 sequences are SGHRS and YFSETQ. CDR3 amino acids: CASSAGQFYGYTF. CDR3 nucleotides: TGCGCCAGCAGCGCGGGACAGTTCTATGGCTACACCTTC.

The chain is built from TRBV19 and TRBJ1-5; no firm D call. Germline values: CDR1 LNHDA, CDR2 SQIVND (reference sequence). This CDR3 region has 12 residues. With 1 base removed from V and 7 bases from J, the gap between germline ends came to 5 bases. The CDR3 DNA is TGTGCCAGTAGTATAGGGCCACAGCCCCAGCATTTT. Its translation: CASSIGPQPQHF.

The table lists this clone with a few counts. CDR3 protein: CASRGPSPGISSNQPQHF. In nucleotides, the CDR3 is TGTGCAAGTCGCGGACCGAGTCCAGGGATTTCGAGCAATCAGCCCCAGCATTTT. The chain is built from TRBV12-2 and TRBJ1-5; the table's D call of TRBD1 was not tested on the DNA. TRBV12-2 is assigned pseudogene status. The length of the CDR3 is 18 residues.

This chain joins TRBV2 and TRBJ1-3; unclear D gene. The germline V and J ends were trimmed by 6 bases and 0 bases, with 12 bases remaining between them. Looked up from germline, CDR1 is SNHLY and CDR2 is FYNNEI. The CDR3 totals 15 residues. The CDR3 nucleotides are TGTGCCAGCAGCTCTCCGGGAAACTCTGGAAACACCATATATTTT. This codes for CASSSPGNSGNTIYF.

The chain is built from TRBV28 and TRBJ2-3, with TRBD2 matching 13 bases. The germline V gene encodes CDR1 MDHEN and CDR2 SYDVKM. V was clipped by 5 bases and J by 5 bases; unmatched bases: 7. The CDR3 contains 16 residues. The CDR3 spells CASSLRTSGGGDTQYF. The CDR3 bases are TGTGCCAGCAGTCTTCGGACTAGCGGGGGAGGAGATACGCAGTATTTT.

V and J are TRBV10-3 and TRBJ2-3; D possibly corresponds to TRBD2 (6 bases). This CDR3 region has 15 residues. Germline assignment: CDR1 ENHRY and CDR2 SYGVKD. V gave up 7 bases and J gave up 0 bases, with 14 bases separating them. The CDR3 loop is CAITPGVLSTDTQYF. Here the CDR3 DNA reads TGTGCCATCACTCCGGGGGTTCTTAGCACAGATACGCAGTATTTT.

J is TRBJ2-6 and V is TRBV9; 15 bases match TRBD2. Germline CDR1 and CDR2: SGDLS and YYNGEE. V lost 3 bases to trimming and J lost 4 bases; unmatched junction nucleotides: 11. The CDR3 contains 20 residues. In DNA form, the CDR3 reads TGTGCCAGCAGCGGGGGACTAGCGGGAGGTCCGCGACTCGGGGCCAACGTCCTGACTTTC. It codes for CASSGGLAGGPRLGANVLTF.

The chain employs TRBV28 and TRBJ2-7, with D possibly TRBD2 on 5 matching bases. Trimming removed 7 bases at V and 4 bases at J, with 11 bases between. CDR1 MDHEN and CDR2 SYDVKM come from the germline V gene. There are 12 residues in the CDR3. The CDR3 nucleotides read TGTGCCAGCAACACTAGAGGGTACGAGCAGTACTTC. Its protein product is CASNTRGYEQYF.

V usage is TRBV5-1 and J usage is TRBJ2-3, with 14 bases aligning to TRBD2. V lost 0 bases and J lost 4; bases outside the gene matches: 4. The CDR3 spans 17 residues. Germline V lookup: CDR1 SGHRS, CDR2 YFSETQ. The CDR3 is CASSLGLAGGQPDTQYF. DNA for the CDR3: TGCGCCAGCAGCTTGGGACTAGCGGGGGGGCAACCAGATACGCAGTATTTT.

By its share, this clone is medium-sized. The V call is TRBV5-6, the J call TRBJ1-1; D unresolved. Germline values: CDR1 SGHDT, CDR2 YYEEEE. Trimming pared 0 bases from V and 5 bases from J, leaving 11 bases between. This CDR3 is 14 amino acids long. The CDR3 loop is CASSLGAKLTEAFF. The CDR3 nucleotides are TGTGCCAGCAGCTTGGGGGCTAAATTGACTGAAGCTTTCTTT.

V gene TRBV29-1 combines with J gene TRBJ1-4; D might be TRBD1 (6 bases). CDR1 is SQVTM, CDR2 ANQGSEA, per germline. V shed 5 bases and J shed 7 bases, with 11 bases lying between them. The CDR3 is made up of 12 amino acids. In nucleotides, the CDR3 is TGCAGCGTTCGACAGGTTGGTGAAAAACTGTTTTTT. Protein sequence: CSVRQVGEKLFF.

This rearrangement joins TRBV10-3 to TRBJ2-3, with D possibly matching TRBD1 (7 bases). The CDR3 sequence is 13 residues long. Germline assignment: CDR1 ENHRY and CDR2 SYGVKD. The V gene lost 7 bases and the J gene lost 3 bases, with 11 bases spanning the gap. The CDR3 reads CAITPGGTDTQYF. The CDR3 coding sequence is TGTGCCATCACCCCAGGGGGGACAGATACGCAGTATTTT.

This sequence joins TRBV4-1 and TRBJ1-5, with D possibly being TRBD1 (5 bases). The CDR3 loop spans 13 amino acids. The germline V gene encodes CDR1 MGHRA and CDR2 YSYEKL. The ends were cut back, 4 bases at V and 5 bases at J, with 9 bases in the middle. The CDR3 loop is CASSLRRDQPQHF. The CDR3 nucleotides are TGCGCCAGCAGCCTCCGCAGGGATCAGCCCCAGCATTTT.

This clone occurred once. This chain connects TRBV27 to TRBJ1-2, with a possible D match to TRBD1 (6 bases). The CDR3 totals 18 residues. V gave up 0 bases and J gave up 0 bases, with 17 bases separating them. Germline CDR1 is MNHEY and CDR2 is SMNVEV (reference sequence). The CDR3 is CASSLSRGTPTTNYGYTF. The CDR3 DNA is TGTGCCAGCAGTTTATCGCGAGGGACACCGACTACTAACTATGGCTACACCTTC.

The chain carries TRBV2 and TRBJ1-1, with D perhaps matching TRBD1 (6 bases). Germline V CDR1 and CDR2: SNHLY, FYNNEI. Between the trimmed V and J ends, which lost 6 bases and 5 bases, there was a span of 16 bases. The CDR3 is made up of 14 amino acids. CDR3 protein: CASRVQGLYTEAFF. CDR3 sequence (DNA): TGTGCCAGCAGGGTACAGGGTCTGTATACTGAAGCTTTCTTT.

J is TRBJ1-1 and V is TRBV5-1; 10 bases agree with TRBD1. The CDR3 covers 13 residues. Germline V gene sequence: CDR1 SGHRS, CDR2 YFSETQ. The V segment lost 3 bases and the J segment 11 bases; nucleotides outside the gene matches: 7. For the CDR3, the DNA is TGCGCCAGCAGCTGGGGGACAGGGGTCGGGGCTTTCTTT. Translating it yields CASSWGTGVGAFF.

This clone came up a few times. This chain connects TRBV19 to TRBJ1-3, with TRBD1 as a possible D gene (5 bases). V was clipped by 5 bases and J by 3 bases, with 14 bases between them. Germline assignment: CDR1 LNHDA and CDR2 SQIVND (reference sequence). CDR3 length: 15 amino acids. CDR3 residues: CASSETGTVGNTIYF. CDR3 DNA: TGTGCCAGTAGTGAAACCGGGACTGTTGGAAACACCATATATTTT.

This chain uses TRBV9 with TRBJ1-4, with D possibly matching TRBD1 (5 bases). Germline V gene lookup returns CDR1 SGDLS and CDR2 YYNGEE. The CDR3 totals 16 residues. Trimming removed 1 base at V and 0 bases at J, with 10 bases between. The CDR3 here is CASSVKGQATNEKLFF. The CDR3 coding sequence is TGTGCCAGCAGCGTAAAAGGACAAGCAACTAATGAAAAACTGTTTTTT.

The V call is TRBV4-2, the J call TRBJ1-4, with 8 nucleotides matching TRBD1. The J segment lost 5 bases and the V segment lost 4 bases, leaving 6 bases of the junction unmatched. Germline V gene lookup returns CDR1 LGHNA and CDR2 YNFKEQ. The CDR3 runs to 15 residues. For the CDR3, the DNA is TGTGCCAGCAGCCCACAACAGGGGGAGAATGAAAAACTGTTTTTT. Translation: CASSPQQGENEKLFF.